This TCR beta chain is drawn from a study of Ad26.COV2.S vaccination and SARS-CoV-2 variants. As for the study in general: Within the COV1001 Ad26.COV2.S trial arm, the donor was enrolled.

Concerning this clone itself: Its antigen is not known.

Study-wide results and limits: Reported findings describe substantial breadth in spike-specific CD8+ and CD4+ T cell responses following vaccination. The placebo group had lower spike-specific TCR breadth than the vaccine recipients did. It is possible that the TCR breadth and depth analyses underestimated the total T cell responses.

Germline CDR1 and CDR2: SGHVS and FNYEAQ. Trimming shortened V by 3 bases and J by 2 bases, and 10 bases separated the two germline ends. There are 14 residues in the CDR3. Noted treatment: roughly 19 received Ad26.COV2.S at low or high dose, single or two shots; five or six received placebo; per-sample allocation not given. Sampling happened 63 days after the first vaccine or placebo injection. Sequencing used immunoSEQ multiplex PCR; TCRdb keeps in-frame clones, though not all of them. This sample has roughly 700,000 clones, with around 92% found just once. The chain combines TRBV7-6 with TRBJ1-2; D gene uncertain. The sequence came from a person aged 18-60 years who received the Ad26.COV2.S COVID-19 vaccine or a placebo. The sequenced sample was peripheral blood, obtained in a trial of Ad26.COV2.S vaccine versus placebo. In nucleotides, the CDR3 is TGTGCCAGCAGCTTCCGGACGGACAACTATGGCTACACCTTC. It codes for CASSFRTDNYGYTF.